Listed below are T cell receptor beta chains from one sample, sequenced in a study of shared clonotypes between healthy human individuals. Sequenced by immunoSEQ multiplex PCR; TCRdb stores in-frame clones only, minus some. The table lists about 560,000 clones, roughly four fifths of them singletons. The sequenced material came from PBMCs. The receptors were sampled from a woman aged 40 to 50 in good health. Some clones in this sample may be carry-over from other donors' samples. Each CDR3 is given with its conserved first and last residue. Fields, in order: V gene, clone size, J gene, D gene, CDR3 protein, CDR3 DNA. A D gene is named only where the DNA matches it firmly. Clone size is given for some rows only: seen once, a few or many times, or a class if the clone is expanded.

TRBV7-9	-	TRBJ1-2	-	CASSLVGDLGYGYTF	TGTGCCAGCAGCTTAGTAGGGGACCTCGGCTATGGCTACACCTTC
TRBV19	-	TRBJ2-5	-	CASSFRGETQYF	TGTGCCAGTAGTTTCAGGGGAGAGACCCAGTACTTC
TRBV7-3	-	TRBJ2-1	TRBD2	CASSRETSGEILNEQFF	TGTGCCAGCAGCCGAGAGACTAGCGGGGAGATTTTGAATGAGCAGTTCTTC
TRBV28	-	TRBJ1-2	TRBD1	CASSSPGTGLLKGYTF	TGTGCCAGCAGTTCACCCGGGACAGGGCTTTTGAAGGGCTACACCTTC
TRBV6-5	-	TRBJ1-4	TRBD1	CASSPTGFNEKLFF	TGTGCCAGCAGCCCGACAGGGTTTAATGAAAAACTGTTTTTT
TRBV6-1	-	TRBJ1-1	-	CASRQQPNTEAFF	TGTGCCAGCAGGCAACAGCCGAACACTGAAGCTTTCTTT
TRBV5-5	-	TRBJ1-1	-	CASSLGQVLNTEAFF	TGTGCCAGCAGCTTGGGTCAGGTATTGAACACTGAAGCTTTCTTT
TRBV29-1	-	TRBJ2-5	-	CSATLGAEGETQYF	TGCAGCGCAACGCTAGGGGCAGAGGGAGAGACCCAGTACTTC
TRBV7-2	-	TRBJ2-2	TRBD2	CASSLTSGANTGELFF	TGTGCCAGCAGCCTAACTAGCGGAGCTAACACCGGGGAGCTGTTTTTT
TRBV5-1	-	TRBJ2-7	TRBD2	CASSLEASGRGEQYF	TGCGCCAGCAGCTTGGAGGCTAGCGGGAGGGGCGAGCAGTACTTC
TRBV19	few	TRBJ1-1	-	CASSIFGNTEAFF	TGTGCCAGTAGTATTTTTGGGAACACTGAAGCTTTCTTT
TRBV2	-	TRBJ1-4	-	CASSSMTGGNEKLFF	TGTGCCAGCAGTTCGATGACAGGAGGGAATGAAAAACTGTTTTTT
TRBV7-2	-	TRBJ2-5	TRBD2	CASSLVGAGVGETQYF	TGTGCCAGCAGCTTAGTCGGAGCGGGAGTTGGAGAGACCCAGTACTTC
TRBV5-4	-	TRBJ2-5	TRBD1	CASSLDRGETQYF	TGTGCCAGCAGCTTGGACAGGGGGGAGACCCAGTACTTC
TRBV7-3	-	TRBJ2-3	-	CASSADSTDTQYF	TGTGCCAGCAGCGCCGACAGCACAGATACGCAGTATTTT
TRBV6-1	-	TRBJ1-1	-	CASRAGVGTEAFF	TGTGCCAGCAGGGCAGGGGTGGGGACTGAAGCTTTCTTT
TRBV27	-	TRBJ2-5	TRBD2	CASSTSGRKVGETQYF	TGTGCCAGCAGTACTAGCGGGAGAAAGGTGGGGGAGACCCAGTACTTC
TRBV7-9	-	TRBJ2-6	-	CASSTGISGANVLTF	TGTGCCAGCAGCACAGGGATCTCTGGGGCCAACGTCCTGACTTTC
TRBV7-8	-	TRBJ2-7	-	CASSSLRYPPYEQYF	TGTGCCAGCAGTTCCCTCCGCTACCCACCCTACGAGCAGTACTTC
TRBV4-3	-	TRBJ2-2	-	CASSQEGGRGGELFF	TGCGCCAGCAGCCAAGAGGGCGGGCGTGGCGGGGAGCTGTTTTTT